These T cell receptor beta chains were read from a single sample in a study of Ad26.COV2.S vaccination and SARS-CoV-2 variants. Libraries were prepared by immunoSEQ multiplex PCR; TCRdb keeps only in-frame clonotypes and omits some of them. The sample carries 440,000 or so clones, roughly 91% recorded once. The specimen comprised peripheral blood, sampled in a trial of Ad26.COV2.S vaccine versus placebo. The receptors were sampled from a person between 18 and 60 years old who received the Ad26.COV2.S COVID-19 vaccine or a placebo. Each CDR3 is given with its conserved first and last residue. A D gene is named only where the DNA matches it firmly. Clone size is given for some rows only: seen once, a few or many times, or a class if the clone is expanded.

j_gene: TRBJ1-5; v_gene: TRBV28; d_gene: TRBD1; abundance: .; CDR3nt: TGTGCCAGCAGTCGCCCCACGAGGACAGGGGGCAATCAGCCCCAGCATTTT; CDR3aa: CASSRPTRTGGNQPQHF
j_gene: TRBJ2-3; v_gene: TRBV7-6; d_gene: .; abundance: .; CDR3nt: TGTGCCAGCAGCTTAGTGGCGGGATCAGATACGCAGTATTTT; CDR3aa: CASSLVAGSDTQYF
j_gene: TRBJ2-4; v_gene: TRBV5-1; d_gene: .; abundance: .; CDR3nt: TGCGCCAGCAGCTTTTCAAGTAAACTAGCCAAAAACATTCAGTACTTC; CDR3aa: CASSFSSKLAKNIQYF
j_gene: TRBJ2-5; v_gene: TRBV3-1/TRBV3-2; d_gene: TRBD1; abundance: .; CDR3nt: TGTGCCAGCAGCCAAGAAAAACAGGGGAAAGAGACCCAGTACTTC; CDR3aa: CASSQEKQGKETQYF
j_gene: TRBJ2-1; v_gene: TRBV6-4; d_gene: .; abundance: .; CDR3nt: TGTGCCAGCAGTGACTCCCGGGCAGGGTACTACAATGAGCAGTTCTTC; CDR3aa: CASSDSRAGYYNEQFF
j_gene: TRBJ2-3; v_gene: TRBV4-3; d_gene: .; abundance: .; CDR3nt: TGCGCCAGCAGCCAAGAGGAGCATTTTACGCAGTATTTT; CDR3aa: CASSQEEHFTQYF
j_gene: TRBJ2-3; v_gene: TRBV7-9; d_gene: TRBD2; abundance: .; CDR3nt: TGTGCCAGCAGCTTAGGTTCTGCGGGGGGTACGCAGTATTTT; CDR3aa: CASSLGSAGGTQYF
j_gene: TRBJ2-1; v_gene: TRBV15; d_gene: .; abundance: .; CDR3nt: TGTGCCACCAGCACAGGGCTACACAATGAGCAGTTCTTC; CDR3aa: CATSTGLHNEQFF
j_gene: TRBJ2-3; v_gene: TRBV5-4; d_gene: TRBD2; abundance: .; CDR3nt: TGTGCCAGCAGCTGGGGCGGGGGTGCTAGCACAGATACGCAGTATTTT; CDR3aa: CASSWGGGASTDTQYF
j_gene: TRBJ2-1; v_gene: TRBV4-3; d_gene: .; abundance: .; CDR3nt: TGCGCCAGCAGCCAAGTTTGGACTCACAATGAGCAGTTCTTC; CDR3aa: CASSQVWTHNEQFF
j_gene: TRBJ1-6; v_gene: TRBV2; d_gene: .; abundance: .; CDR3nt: TGTGCCAGCGGGGAGACACTCGCGGGCAATTCACCCCTCCACTTT; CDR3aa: CASGETLAGNSPLHF
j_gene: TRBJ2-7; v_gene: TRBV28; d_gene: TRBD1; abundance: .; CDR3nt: TGTGCCAGCAAATGGAACGTTGCGACAGGGGACTACGAGCAGTACTTC; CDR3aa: CASKWNVATGDYEQYF
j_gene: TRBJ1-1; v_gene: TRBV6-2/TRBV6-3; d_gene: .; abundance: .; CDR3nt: TGTGCCAGCAGTTATGACTCACAGGGCATAACTGAAGCTTTCTTT; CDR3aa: CASSYDSQGITEAFF
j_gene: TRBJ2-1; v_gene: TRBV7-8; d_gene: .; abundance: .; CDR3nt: TGTGCCAGCAGCTTAGCGGGACGGAATGAGCAGTTCTTC; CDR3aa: CASSLAGRNEQFF
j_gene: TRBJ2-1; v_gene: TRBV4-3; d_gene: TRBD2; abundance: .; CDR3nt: TGCGCCAGCAGCCAAGATGCGGGGGGGGGTGAGCAGTTCTTC; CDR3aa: CASSQDAGGGEQFF
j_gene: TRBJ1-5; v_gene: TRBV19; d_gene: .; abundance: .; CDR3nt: TGTGCCAGTAGTGGCCTGGGGCAGCCCCAGCATTTT; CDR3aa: CASSGLGQPQHF
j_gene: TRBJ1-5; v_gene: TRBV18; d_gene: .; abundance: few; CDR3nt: TGTGCCAGCTCACCCGGGACCTATGGCAATCAGCCCCAGCATTTT; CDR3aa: CASSPGTYGNQPQHF
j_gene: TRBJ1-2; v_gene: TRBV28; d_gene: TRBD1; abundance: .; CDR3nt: TGTGCCAGCAGTTTGCCCACGGGACAGGGGCTCGGCTACACCTTC; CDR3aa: CASSLPTGQGLGYTF
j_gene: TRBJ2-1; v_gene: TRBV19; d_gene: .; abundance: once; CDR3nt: TGTGCCAGTAGTATTGGGATCCCGTCGGGTAATGAGCAGTTCTTC; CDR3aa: CASSIGIPSGNEQFF
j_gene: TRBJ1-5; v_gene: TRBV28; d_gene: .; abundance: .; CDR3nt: TGTGCCAGCAGTCCCCACATTGGTATGGAGGGTAATCAGCCCCAGCATTTT; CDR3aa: CASSPHIGMEGNQPQHF
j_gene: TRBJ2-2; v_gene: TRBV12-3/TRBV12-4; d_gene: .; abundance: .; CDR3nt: TGTGCCAGCAGCCTCATAAGGGGGGAGCTGTTTTTT; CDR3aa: CASSLIRGELFF
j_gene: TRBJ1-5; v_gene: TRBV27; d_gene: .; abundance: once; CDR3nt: TGTGCCAGCAGTTTGAACAGGGTCGGGCAGCCCCAGCATTTT; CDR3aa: CASSLNRVGQPQHF
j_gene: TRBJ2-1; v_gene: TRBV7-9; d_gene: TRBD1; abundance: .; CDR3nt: TGTGCCAGCAGCTTAGTCCCCCTGACAGGGAACCACAATGAGCAGTTCTTC; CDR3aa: CASSLVPLTGNHNEQFF
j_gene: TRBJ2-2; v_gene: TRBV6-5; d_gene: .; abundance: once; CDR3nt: TGTGCCAGCAGTTACTTTCTTGGGGGTACCGGGGAGCTGTTTTTT; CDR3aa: CASSYFLGGTGELFF
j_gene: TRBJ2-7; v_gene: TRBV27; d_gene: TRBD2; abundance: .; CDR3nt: TGTGCCAGCAAAACAAGCGGGAGCTTGTACGAGCAGTACTTC; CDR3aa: CASKTSGSLYEQYF
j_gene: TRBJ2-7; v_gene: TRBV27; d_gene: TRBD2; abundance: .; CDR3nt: TGTGCCAGCAGTTTTGGGCTAGCGGACTCCTACGAGCAGTACTTC; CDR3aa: CASSFGLADSYEQYF
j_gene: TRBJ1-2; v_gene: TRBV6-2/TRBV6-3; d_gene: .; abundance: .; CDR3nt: TGTGCCAGCAGTTTATGGAACTATGGCTACACCTTC; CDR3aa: CASSLWNYGYTF
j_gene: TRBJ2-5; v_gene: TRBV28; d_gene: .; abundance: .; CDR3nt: TGTGCCAGCAGTTTCCCGGCCGAAGAGACCCAGTACTTC; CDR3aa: CASSFPAEETQYF
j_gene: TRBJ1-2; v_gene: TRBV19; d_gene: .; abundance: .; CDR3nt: TGTGCCAGTAGTAGGGCAGACACTAACTATGGCTACACCTTC; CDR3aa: CASSRADTNYGYTF
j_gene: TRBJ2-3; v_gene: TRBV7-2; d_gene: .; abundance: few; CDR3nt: TGTGCCAGCAGCTTAGGAATTGGACGGGGCACAGATACGCAGTATTTT; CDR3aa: CASSLGIGRGTDTQYF
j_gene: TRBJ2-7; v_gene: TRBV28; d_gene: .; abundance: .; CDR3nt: TGTGCCAGCAGTTCCGGGGGTTACGAGCAGTACTTC; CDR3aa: CASSSGGYEQYF
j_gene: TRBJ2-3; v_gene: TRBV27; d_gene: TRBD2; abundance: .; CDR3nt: TGTGCCAGCAGTTTAACCCCCGCGGGAGCCAGCACAGATACGCAGTATTTT; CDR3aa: CASSLTPAGASTDTQYF
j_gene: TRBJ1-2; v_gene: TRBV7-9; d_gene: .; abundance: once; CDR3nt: TGTGCCAGCAGCCGGGGGGACTATGGCTACACCTTC; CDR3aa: CASSRGDYGYTF
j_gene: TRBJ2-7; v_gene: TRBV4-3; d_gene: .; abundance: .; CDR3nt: TGCGCCAGCAGCCAATCGGCAGGGACAAACTACGAGCAGTACTTC; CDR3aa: CASSQSAGTNYEQYF
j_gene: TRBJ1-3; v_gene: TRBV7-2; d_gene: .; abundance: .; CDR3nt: TGTGCCAGCAGCTCCCTCTGGGCTGGAAACACCATATATTTT; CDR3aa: CASSSLWAGNTIYF
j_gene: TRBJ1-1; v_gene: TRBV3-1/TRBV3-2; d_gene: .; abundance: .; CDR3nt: TGTGCCAGCAGCTTAAGCGGGGTTCTCATCGGGACTGAAGCTTTCTTT; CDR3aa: CASSLSGVLIGTEAFF
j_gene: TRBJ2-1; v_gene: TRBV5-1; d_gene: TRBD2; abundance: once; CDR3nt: TGCGCCAGCAGCTTGCGTGACCTAGCGGGGTCCTACAATGAGCAGTTCTTC; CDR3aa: CASSLRDLAGSYNEQFF
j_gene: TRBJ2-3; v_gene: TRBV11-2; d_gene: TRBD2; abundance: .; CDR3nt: TGTGCCAGCAGCCCAACTAGCGGGACCCGCACAGATACGCAGTATTTT; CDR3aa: CASSPTSGTRTDTQYF
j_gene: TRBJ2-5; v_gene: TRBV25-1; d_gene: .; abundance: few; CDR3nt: TGTGCCAGCAGTGAATTTGGGGAGGTGGAGACCCAGTACTTC; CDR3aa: CASSEFGEVETQYF
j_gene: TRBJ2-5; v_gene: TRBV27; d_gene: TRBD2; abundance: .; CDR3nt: TGTGCCAGCAGCCCGGGACTAGCGGGATTGGAGACCCAGTACTTC; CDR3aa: CASSPGLAGLETQYF
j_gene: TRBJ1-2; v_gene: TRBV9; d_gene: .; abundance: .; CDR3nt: TGTGCCAGCAGCGTAGGTCCAGGGGATGGCTACACCTTC; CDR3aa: CASSVGPGDGYTF
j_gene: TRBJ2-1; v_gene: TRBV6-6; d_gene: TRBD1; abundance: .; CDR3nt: TGTGCCAGCTCAGGGGGCACTGAGCAGTTCTTC; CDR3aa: CASSGGTEQFF
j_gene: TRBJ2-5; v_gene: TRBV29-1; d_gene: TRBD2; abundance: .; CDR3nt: TGCAGCGTTGACCCACGCGGCGGGAGGGCGGAGACCCAGTACTTC; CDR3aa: CSVDPRGGRAETQYF
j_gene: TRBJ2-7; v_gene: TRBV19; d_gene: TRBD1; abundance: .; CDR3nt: TGTGCCAGTAGTATGAATATACGGCGGCAGGGGGTCTACGAGCAGTACTTC; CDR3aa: CASSMNIRRQGVYEQYF
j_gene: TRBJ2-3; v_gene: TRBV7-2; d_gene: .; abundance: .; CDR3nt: TGTGCCAGCAGGCGGCGGACAGTTGAAGGGAGTACGCAGTATTTT; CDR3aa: CASRRRTVEGSTQYF
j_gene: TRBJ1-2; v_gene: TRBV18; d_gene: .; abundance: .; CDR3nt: TGTGCCAGCTCACGGGAACAGTTCAACTATGGCTACACCTTC; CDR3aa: CASSREQFNYGYTF
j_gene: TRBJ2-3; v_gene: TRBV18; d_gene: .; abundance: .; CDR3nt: TGTGCCAGCTCACCCACCGGTAGCGGAGCTACAGATACGCAGTATTTT; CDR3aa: CASSPTGSGATDTQYF
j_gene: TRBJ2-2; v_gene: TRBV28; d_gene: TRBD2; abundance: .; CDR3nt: TGTGCCAGCAACCCTAGCGGGAGCGCGGACACCGGGGAGCTGTTTTTT; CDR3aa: CASNPSGSADTGELFF
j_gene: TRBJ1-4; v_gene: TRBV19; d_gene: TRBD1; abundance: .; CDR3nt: TGTGCCAGTAGCACCGCAGGGGGGTGGGGTAATGAAAAACTGTTTTTT; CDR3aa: CASSTAGGWGNEKLFF
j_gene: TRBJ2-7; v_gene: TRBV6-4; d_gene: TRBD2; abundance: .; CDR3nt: TGTGCCAGCAGTGAGCGTCTAGCGGGGCCCTACGAGCAGTACTTC; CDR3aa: CASSERLAGPYEQYF
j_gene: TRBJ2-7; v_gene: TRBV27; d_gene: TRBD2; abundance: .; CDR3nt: TGTGCCAGCAGAAAACTAGCGGGAGGAACCTACGAGCAGTACTTC; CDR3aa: CASRKLAGGTYEQYF
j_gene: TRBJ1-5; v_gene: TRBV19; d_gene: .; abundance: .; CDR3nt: TGTGCCAGTGCCTACAGGGACAATCAGCCCCAGCATTTT; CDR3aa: CASAYRDNQPQHF
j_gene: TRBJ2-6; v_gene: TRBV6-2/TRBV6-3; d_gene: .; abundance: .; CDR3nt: TGTGCCAGCAGCGAAGGGGTTGGGGCCAACGTCCTGACTTTC; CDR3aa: CASSEGVGANVLTF
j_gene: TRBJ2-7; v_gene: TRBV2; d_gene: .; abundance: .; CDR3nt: TGTGCCAGCAGCCCTTGGTACGAGCAGTACTTC; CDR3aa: CASSPWYEQYF
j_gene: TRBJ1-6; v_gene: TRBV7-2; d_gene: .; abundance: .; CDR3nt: TGTGCCAGCACCCAATGGGGGGGAGATAATTCACCCCTCCACTTT; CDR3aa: CASTQWGGDNSPLHF
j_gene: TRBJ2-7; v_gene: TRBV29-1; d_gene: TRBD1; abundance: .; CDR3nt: TGCAGCGTAGAGTACGGACAGGGCTACGAGCAGTACTTC; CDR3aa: CSVEYGQGYEQYF
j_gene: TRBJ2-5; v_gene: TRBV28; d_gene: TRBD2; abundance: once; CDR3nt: TGTGCCAGCAGTTTAGGCGGGGGGGGAGGAGAGACCCAGTACTTC; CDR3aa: CASSLGGGGGETQYF